The next 17 T cell receptor beta chains were all read from a single sample in a study of blood T cell repertoires in COVID-19. Assay used: immunoSEQ multiplex PCR; TCRdb lists only in-frame clones, some missing. Among some 150,000 clones listed, 80% to 85% were seen once. The sequencing sample was made of PBMCs or T cells enriched from blood (not recorded which). The origin of the receptors is a woman aged 45-60 years who had been exposed to COVID-19.

The chain is built from TRBV9 and TRBJ2-3, with D perhaps matching TRBD2 (6 bases). V was pared by 7 bases and J by 5 bases, with 8 bases between. From germline, CDR1 is SGDLS and CDR2 YYNGEE. The CDR3 has 11 amino acids. CDR3 sequence: CASSGVDTQYF. The CDR3 nucleotides are TGTGCCAGCTCGGGGGTAGATACGCAGTATTTT.

This chain joins TRBV6-1 and TRBJ2-7; 8 nucleotides match TRBD1. The CDR3 has 15 residues. Germline V gene sequence: CDR1 MNHNS, CDR2 SASEGT. V shed 0 bases and J 6 bases; nucleotides not matched to a gene: 7. The CDR3 nucleotides read TGTGCCAGCAGTGAAGCGGCCGGGACAGGATTCGAGCAGTACTTC. Translated, it gives CASSEAAGTGFEQYF.

V usage is TRBV9 and J usage is TRBJ1-2, with D tentatively TRBD1 (6 bases). The V end was cut by 1 base, the J end by 0 bases, with 13 bases between. Germline CDR1 and CDR2: SGDLS and YYNGEE. CDR3 size: 16 residues. In nucleotides, the CDR3 is TGTGCCAGCAGCGTACATTCAGGGGCCCCTAACTATGGCTACACCTTC. Encoded protein: CASSVHSGAPNYGYTF.

This chain uses TRBV9 with TRBJ2-7; 7 nucleotides line up with TRBD2. The V segment lost 3 bases and the J segment 4 bases; nucleotides outside the gene matches: 4. This CDR3 contains 13 residues. Germline CDR1 is SGDLS and CDR2 is YYNGEE. The CDR3 region has the DNA TGTGCCAGCAGCGGGGAAGCGGGATACGAGCAGTACTTC. Residues: CASSGEAGYEQYF.

The chain recombines TRBV9 with TRBJ1-1; no reliable D call. Trimming pared 4 bases from V and 3 bases from J, leaving 16 bases between. The CDR3 is 15 amino acids. The germline gives CDR1 SGDLS, CDR2 YYNGEE. CDR3 bases: TGTGCCAGCAGCCCCAGGACGGGGAGGGACACTGAAGCTTTCTTT. It is translated as CASSPRTGRDTEAFF.

This chain links TRBV2 with TRBJ1-5; 8 bases line up with TRBD1. Unmatched junction bases numbered 17, after V lost 8 bases and J lost 2 bases. This CDR3 spans 18 amino acids. CDR1 SNHLY and CDR2 FYNNEI come from the germline V gene. CDR3 loop: CASLPNAGGRSGNQPQHF. CDR3 DNA sequence: TGTGCCAGCCTTCCAAACGCAGGGGGCAGGAGTGGCAATCAGCCCCAGCATTTT.

The chain employs TRBV30 and TRBJ1-3; D uncertain. This CDR3 region has 13 residues. V was cut by 1 base and J by 0 bases, with 4 bases left in between. Germline assignment: CDR1 GTSNPN and CDR2 SVGIG (reference sequence). The CDR3 loop is CAWSGSSGNTIYF. CDR3 sequence (DNA): TGTGCCTGGAGTGGGAGCTCTGGAAACACCATATATTTT.

The rearrangement joins TRBV19 to TRBJ1-2; no clear D gene. Germline V lookup: CDR1 LNHDA, CDR2 SQIVND (reference sequence). The CDR3 has 17 amino acids. V dropped 3 bases and J dropped 4 bases, with 21 bases sitting between them. The DNA of the CDR3 is TGTGCCAGTAGTATGGCCTCCGGGGAGGTCCGAATCTATGGCTACACCTTC. Translated, it gives CASSMASGEVRIYGYTF.

The rearrangement joins TRBV5-1 to TRBJ2-5; no clear D gene. CDR3 length equals 13 residues. Germline V gene sequence: CDR1 SGHRS, CDR2 YFSETQ. V was clipped by 0 bases and J by 5 bases, with 8 bases between them. CDR3 DNA sequence: TGCGCCAGCAGCTTGGCGGGTTTTGAGACCCAGTACTTC. Its protein is CASSLAGFETQYF.

The CDR3 coding sequence is TGTGCTAGTGGAACAGGGGGTCATGGCTACACCTTC. Translation: CASGTGGHGYTF. The chain carries TRBV12-5 and TRBJ1-2; 8 bases line up with TRBD1. Per the germline V gene, CDR1 is LGHNT and CDR2 is FRNRAP. CDR3 size: 12 residues. V was pared by 6 bases and J by 6 bases, with 3 bases of the junction left unmatched.

The chain employs TRBV9 and TRBJ2-7; 7 nucleotides align to TRBD1. After removal of 4 bases from V and 2 bases from J, the junction contained 9 bases not matched to a gene. Germline-derived CDR1 and CDR2 are SGDLS and YYNGEE. CDR3 length: 15 residues. The DNA for the CDR3 is TGTGCCAGCAGCCCCTTTGGACAGGTTCCCTACGAGCAGTACTTC. Protein sequence: CASSPFGQVPYEQYF.

The rearrangement joins TRBV7-8 to TRBJ2-5, with D tentatively TRBD1 (6 bases). The V gene's germline CDR1 is SGHVS and CDR2 FQNEAQ. The CDR3 consists of 14 residues. Trimming pared 5 bases from V and 2 bases from J, leaving 12 bases between. DNA of the CDR3: TGTGCCAGCAGCCGAGACAGGTTTCAAGAGACCCAGTACTTC. It encodes CASSRDRFQETQYF.

This rearrangement joins TRBV19 to TRBJ1-1, with D perhaps matching TRBD1 (5 bases). In germline, CDR1 is LNHDA, CDR2 SQIVND (reference sequence). V was clipped by 1 base and J by 1 base, with 7 bases between them. This CDR3 region has 14 residues. The CDR3 reads CASSIATANTEAFF. As DNA, the CDR3 is TGTGCCAGTAGTATAGCGACAGCGAACACTGAAGCTTTCTTT.

The chain joins TRBV27 to TRBJ2-7; D perhaps matches TRBD2 (5 bases). This CDR3 is built from 13 residues. From germline, CDR1 is MNHEY and CDR2 SMNVEV (reference sequence). V lost 5 bases to trimming and J lost 6 bases, with 14 bases between them. CDR3 DNA sequence: TGTGCCAGCAGTGTCAACAGAGGGTCCGAGCAGTACTTC. It is translated as CASSVNRGSEQYF.

The J gene is TRBJ2-7, the V gene TRBV20-1, with D unresolved. CDR1 is DFQATT and CDR2 is SNEGSKA in the germline V gene (reference sequence). Deletions cut 6 bases from V and 2 bases from J, with 8 bases between. The CDR3 is made up of 11 amino acids. The DNA of the CDR3 is TGCAGTGCGAGTACGGCCTACGAGCAGTACTTC. Translation: CSASTAYEQYF.

CDR3 sequence reads: CASSHPSAGSTYNSPLHF. For the CDR3, the DNA is TGTGCCAGTAGTCACCCTTCCGCAGGGTCTACTTATAATTCACCCCTCCACTTT. The rearrangement joins TRBV19 to TRBJ1-6, with D perhaps TRBD1 (5 bases). Looked up from germline, CDR1 is LNHDA and CDR2 is SQIVND (reference sequence). This CDR3 is built from 18 residues. Trimming removed 5 bases from V and 4 bases from J, with 21 bases in between.

The genes are TRBV7-8 and TRBJ1-2; no clear D. Germline V gene lookup returns CDR1 SGHVS and CDR2 FQNEAQ. This CDR3 spans 12 amino acids. V shed 3 bases and J shed 7 bases, with 9 bases lying between them. CDR3 in amino acids: CASSFGSAGYTF. CDR3 nucleotides: TGTGCCAGCAGCTTCGGGTCGGCTGGCTACACCTTC.